The 7 T cell receptor beta chains given below trace back to one sample, sequenced in a study of shared clonotypes between healthy human individuals. Data came from immunoSEQ multiplex PCR; TCRdb stores just in-frame clones and leaves some out. The top ten hold 1.5% of the sample, which has some 1 million clones, about 75% seen once. Source material: memory CD4+ T cells sorted from blood. Regarding subset: CD45RA-negative fraction. These receptors were collected from a man in his late teens or twenties in good health.

Of note for this clone: Its ends do not fully match the called genes, so a read error is possible. V gene TRBV10-3 combines with J gene TRBJ2-7; 8 nucleotides align to TRBD1. The CDR3 spans 15 residues. CDR1 and CDR2 from the germline V gene are ENHRY and SYGVKD. CDR3 protein: CASSYSSQGADEQYF. The CDR3 bases are TGTGCCAGCAGTTACTCATCGCAGGGGGCAGATGAGCAGTACTTC.

The chain recombines TRBV2 with TRBJ2-2; D might be TRBD1 or TRBD2, each matching 6 bases. In germline, CDR1 is SNHLY, CDR2 FYNNEI. This CDR3 comprises 14 residues. Trimming stripped 4 bases from V and 4 bases from J, with 10 bases between. The CDR3 DNA reads TGTGCCAGCAGTGTCGAGGGGGGCACCGGGGAGCTGTTTTTT. Amino acid sequence: CASSVEGGTGELFF.

A word on this clone: Distinct nucleotide sequences in the sample also encode this CDR3. The chain carries TRBV5-6 and TRBJ2-1; 11 nucleotides agree with TRBD1. Trimming took 3 bases from V and 2 from J; bases not matched to a gene: 1. The CDR3 is made up of 15 amino acids. CDR1 and CDR2 (germline): SGHDT, YYEEEE. The CDR3 sequence is CASSWGQGAYNEQFF. The CDR3 DNA sequence: TGTGCCAGCAGCTGGGGACAGGGGGCCTACAATGAGCAGTTCTTC.

V gene TRBV27 combines with J gene TRBJ2-7; no reliable D call. V was trimmed by 2 bases and J by 2 bases, leaving 13 bases between them. This CDR3 is 15 amino acids long. Per germline, CDR1 MNHEY and CDR2 SMNVEV (reference sequence). CDR3 DNA: TGTGCCAGCAGTTTAACCGTGGGAAAACCCTACGAGCAGTACTTC. Its translation is CASSLTVGKPYEQYF.

The V call is TRBV30, the J call TRBJ2-1, with TRBD2 identical over 7 bases. Germline V lookup: CDR1 GTSNPN, CDR2 SVGIG (reference sequence). Unmatched junction bases numbered 13, after V lost 8 bases and J lost 0 bases. This CDR3 spans 16 amino acids. CDR3 sequence (DNA): TGTGCCGGAGTGACGAGCGGGATGAGCTCCTACAATGAGCAGTTCTTC. It yields the protein CAGVTSGMSSYNEQFF.

With respect to this clone: Being one base from a much bigger clone, this may be a read error. The J gene is TRBJ1-4, the V gene TRBV29-1, with TRBD1 as a possible D gene (5 bases). The CDR3 runs 13 residues. CDR1 and CDR2 from the germline V gene are SQVTM and ANQGSEA. V lost 5 bases and J 8 bases, leaving 15 bases between the germline ends. This chain's CDR3 is CSVHFRGSEKLFF. In DNA form, the CDR3 reads TGCAGCGTTCACTTTCGGGGGAGCGAAAAACTGTTTTTT.

This chain joins TRBV10-3 and TRBJ2-3, with a tentative D call TRBD1 (6 bases). The germline CDR1 and CDR2 sequences are ENHRY and SYGVKD. The CDR3 has 15 amino acids. Trimming left V 3 bases short and J 1 base short, with 11 bases between. The CDR3 loop reads CAISDPDRRTDTQYF. CDR3 sequence (DNA): TGTGCCATCAGTGATCCGGACAGACGCACAGATACGCAGTATTTT.